In this sample, the clone carrying this T cell receptor beta chain turned up a few times. Its antigen is still unknown. V was clipped by 0 bases and J by 2 bases, with 10 bases between them. Germline CDR1 reads SGHRS; CDR2 reads YFSETQ. The CDR3 length is 15 residues. The time point is: sample taken at primary tumor resection. Sequencing was performed on whole RNA extracted from tumor and nontumor lung tissue, or from frozen PBMC, and the material was left unsorted. Samples were obtained from some 72 donors, all untreated early-stage non-small cell lung cancer patients. The sample is drawn from a study of spatial heterogeneity in lung cancer. The overall study: The average appearance count of each unique TCR and UMI combination in raw reads was more than 9.5. Study conclusions and caveats: Resection blood, more than follow-up blood, showed ubiquitous expanded tumor TCRs.

TCR cDNA molecules were tagged individually, and each one carried a unique molecular identifier. In TCRdb, the 5' RACE reads were re-called with MiXCR into one record per CDR3 protein. The sample consists of 70,000 to 90,000 distinct CDR3 sequences, about an eighth of them appearing once. This specimen was PBMCs, taken at surgery. The J gene is TRBJ2-3, the V gene TRBV5-1; the D gene is possibly TRBD2 (5 bases). This sequence was found in a male donor with early-stage non-small cell lung cancer. CDR3 DNA sequence: TGCGCCAGCAGCTTGGTGCCCGGGAACACAGATACGCAGTATTTT. It encodes CASSLVPGNTDTQYF.